This note documents a single TCR beta chain sequence. Its target is not known. The repertoire was sequenced with immunoSEQ multiplex PCR; TCRdb's copy has only in-frame clones and lacks some. This repertoire shows more than 95,000 clones, about 93% found once; its top ten account for roughly 0.59%. This sample is part of a study of siplizumab effects on memory and regulatory T cells. Findings and limits, study-wide: Mean Treg-derived proportions of mappable alloreactive CD4+ clones were roughly 69% for siplizumab and 25% to 30% for controls. Unstimulated naive T cells seemed to show more diversity than memory cells did, and they also seemed to be among the major contributors to the alloresponse. Among sequences traceable to unstimulated CD4+ memory cells, alloreactive ones were significantly reduced by siplizumab. Proliferating Tregs taken from siplizumab cultures were not shown to have a confirmed suppressive function.

This CDR3 has 13 amino acids. V shed 2 bases and J shed 3 bases, with 7 bases lying between them. Germline CDR1 and CDR2: ENHRY and SYGVKD. The chain employs TRBV10-3 and TRBJ2-5; the D gene is possibly TRBD2 (5 bases). Sequenced: Tregs sorted from blood. This clonotype originated in a human donor in good health. CDR3 amino acids: CAISEREEETQYF. CDR3 nucleotides: TGTGCCATCAGTGAGCGGGAAGAAGAGACCCAGTACTTC.